The TCR beta chain under discussion was sequenced for a study of T cells after yellow fever vaccination. TCRdb re-analysed the 5' RACE reads in MiXCR, keeping a single row per CDR3 protein. This table has 150,000 to 200,000 distinct CDR3 sequences, roughly 9% appearing once. The table lists this clonotype with a count of one. An end of the junction differs from the germline gene, which may be a read error. CDR1 is DFQATT and CDR2 is SNEGSKA in the germline V gene (reference sequence). The CDR3 sequence is 15 residues long. Sequenced material: CD8+ T cells sorted from PBMCs, taken 45 days after the yellow fever booster vaccination. The sequence was collected from a man aged 18 to 30 who received the YFV17D yellow fever vaccine. The rearrangement links TRBV20-1 to TRBJ2-7, with 9 bases aligning to TRBD1. CDR3 bases: TGCAGTGCTTCCCCCGCCGAGACAGGGGGTTACGGGCAGTACTTC. Translating it yields CSASPAETGGYGQYF.